This T cell receptor beta chain appears in the sequencing data of a study of shared clonotypes between healthy human individuals (dated by TCRdb to about 2020). The study in broad terms: The cohort comprised a couple of women and a few men aged 18 to 49 years. For each donor, three plates each were used for CD4 naive and CD4 memory, two plates were used for CD8 naive, and one plate was used for CD8 memory. Blood TCR repertoires of roughly five healthy adults were deeply sequenced to estimate repertoire size and the extent of clonotype sharing between individuals. To increase sequencing depth and limit assay-specific biases, TCR repertoire library preparation and sequencing were carried out by different laboratories using diverse techniques. Between about 0.9 and 10 billion PBMCs per donor were obtained by leukapheresis.

Study-wide conclusions, independent of this receptor: Based on pairwise subsampling, the degree of clonotype sharing among donors was expected to be affected by sequencing depth. Sampling was restricted to blood, and TCR repertoires in tissues likely differ from the TCR repertoires found in blood. Rarefaction of sorted-subset datasets indicated incomplete sequencing despite the large sequencing depth. Sharing across four donors was observed for 4.5% to 6.5% of naive CD4, about 3.2% of naive CD8, 2.3% of memory CD4, and less than 0.45% of memory CD8 clonotypes. Higher generation probabilities were observed for clonotypes shared by all four sorted-subset donors than for non-shared clonotypes. The genetic and exposure-history diversity represented was limited by the small number of donors. Estimated clonotype richness was generally larger for naive than for memory subsets.

Notes on this clone: Its antigen is currently not known. No base quality information exists; no much larger clone differs at one position.

Using the deep immunoSEQ assay, multiplex PCR amplified TCR CDR3 regions from genomic DNA. Extracted genomic DNA from each cell subset was distributed evenly across all wells of several immunoSEQ 96-well plates, and each plate was treated as a replicate. Each replicate PCR for sorted subsets received around 0.2 ug genomic DNA, equal to around 32,000 T cell genomes. Purified libraries were measured with a Qubit 3.0 fluorometer, size-checked on a Bioanalyzer 2100, and measured again with the KAPA Library Quantification kit. A separate single-read 150-cycle Illumina NextSeq 550 flow cell was used to sequence each immunoSEQ 96-well plate. The study's processing was this. The immunoSEQ output contained only junctional sequences without quality scores, so filtering could not match that applied to full-length reads. Sequences were annotated with PyIR, a Python wrapper for IgBLAST v1.9, and V/J genes and CDR3 were assigned using IMGT germline references. Reads were removed for weak V/J assignments (E-value above 1e-6), missing CDR3, stop codons, out-of-frame junctions, or ambiguous translated residues. V3J clonotypes were defined as sequences sharing an identical inferred V gene, J gene, and CDR3 amino acid sequence. Percentage overlap between repertoires was computed as shared unique clonotypes divided by the size of the smaller repertoire. RTK rarefaction, the Chao1 estimator, and Recon v2.1 estimates of unobserved clonotypes were used to assess repertoire richness. Generation probabilities for all TCRbeta clonotypes obtained by the gDNA method from a handful of donors were computed using OLGA. TCRdb holds this immuneACCESS table with in-frame rearrangements only. Some clones are missing; in checked studies, unresolved V genes explain under half, and the rest has no known cause. V and J calls and clone size come straight from that table; D and trimming were deduced from the DNA. Across this sample there are around 2.1 million clones, with about 93% seen only once. Approximately 1.7% of the sample lies in the top ten.

Between the V and J ends, shortened by 7 bases and 1 base respectively, the junction contains 7 bases. Sequences SEHNR (CDR1) and FQNEAQ (CDR2) are obtained from the germline V gene (reference sequence). Including cysteine and phenylalanine, the CDR3 has 12 amino acids. Just the 36-base CDR3 DNA is kept, in frame starting at base 1. For the CD8 naive samples, CD45RO-negative cells were positively selected for CCR7, yielding a CD45RA+CCR7+ population from which TemRA cells were excluded. Donors were healthy HIV-negative adults with no recently reported acute infections or vaccinations. Only Caucasian adults living in Nashville, Tennessee, USA were represented among the donors. Blood was collected by leukapheresis, and PBMCs were isolated by Ficoll-Histopaque density gradient centrifugation and then cryopreserved in liquid nitrogen vapor phase. Analytical flow cytometry was used to check the purity and quantity of every magnetically sorted T cell population. Genomic DNA was isolated from each sorted fraction and quantified by UV absorbance on a Nanodrop 2000c.

This clonotype was obtained from a man between 18 and 35 years old in good health. Some clones in this sample may be carry-over from other donors' samples. Input material: naive CD8+ T cells from PBMCs. In light of the paper, this sample's cell subset or site label describes: CD45RA+CCR7+. The V and J genes are TRBV7-9 and TRBJ1-1; no confident D gene assignment can be made. Here is the DNA: TGTGCCAGCAACCCGGCGAACACTGAAGCTTTCTTT. Its protein product is CASNPANTEAFF.